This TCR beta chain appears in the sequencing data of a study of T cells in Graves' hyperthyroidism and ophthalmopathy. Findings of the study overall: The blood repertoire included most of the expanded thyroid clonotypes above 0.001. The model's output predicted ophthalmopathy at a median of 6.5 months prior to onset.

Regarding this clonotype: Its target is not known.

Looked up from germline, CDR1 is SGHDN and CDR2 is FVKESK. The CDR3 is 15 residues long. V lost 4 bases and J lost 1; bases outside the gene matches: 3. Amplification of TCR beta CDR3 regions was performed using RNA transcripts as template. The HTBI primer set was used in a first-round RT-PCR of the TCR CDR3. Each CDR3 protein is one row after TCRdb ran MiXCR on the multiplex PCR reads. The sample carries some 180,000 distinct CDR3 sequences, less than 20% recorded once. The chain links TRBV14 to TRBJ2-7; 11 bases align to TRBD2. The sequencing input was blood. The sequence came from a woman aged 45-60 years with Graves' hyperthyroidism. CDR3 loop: CASSLRLAGSYEQYF. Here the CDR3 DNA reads TGTGCCAGCAGCCTCCGACTAGCGGGATCCTACGAGCAGTACTTC.